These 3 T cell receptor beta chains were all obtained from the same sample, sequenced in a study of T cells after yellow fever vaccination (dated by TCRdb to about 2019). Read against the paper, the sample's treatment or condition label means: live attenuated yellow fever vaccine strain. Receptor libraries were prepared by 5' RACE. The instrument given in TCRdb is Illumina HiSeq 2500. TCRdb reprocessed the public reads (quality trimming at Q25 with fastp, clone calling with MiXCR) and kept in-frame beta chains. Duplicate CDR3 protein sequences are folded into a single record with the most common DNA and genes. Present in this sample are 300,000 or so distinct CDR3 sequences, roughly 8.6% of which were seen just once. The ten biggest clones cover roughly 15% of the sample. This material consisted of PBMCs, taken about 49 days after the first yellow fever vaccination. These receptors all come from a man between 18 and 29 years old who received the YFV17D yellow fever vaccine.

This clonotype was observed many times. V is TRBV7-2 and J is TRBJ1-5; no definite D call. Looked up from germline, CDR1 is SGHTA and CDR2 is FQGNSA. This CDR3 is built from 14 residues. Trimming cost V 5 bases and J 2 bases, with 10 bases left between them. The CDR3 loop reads CASSPVPGNQPQHF. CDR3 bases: TGTGCCAGCAGCCCAGTACCGGGCAATCAGCCCCAGCATTTT.

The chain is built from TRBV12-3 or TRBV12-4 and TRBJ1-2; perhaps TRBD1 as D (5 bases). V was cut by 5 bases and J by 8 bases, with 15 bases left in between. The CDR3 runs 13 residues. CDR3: CASSTFYRDGYTF. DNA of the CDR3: TGTGCCAGCAGTACCTTTTACCGGGACGGCTACACCTTC.

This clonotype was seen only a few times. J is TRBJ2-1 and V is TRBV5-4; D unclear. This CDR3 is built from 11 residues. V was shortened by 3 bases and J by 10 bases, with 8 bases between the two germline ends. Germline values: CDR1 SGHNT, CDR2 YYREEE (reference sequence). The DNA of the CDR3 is TGTGCCAGCAGCTATGCCGGAGAGCAGTTCTTC. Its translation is CASSYAGEQFF.